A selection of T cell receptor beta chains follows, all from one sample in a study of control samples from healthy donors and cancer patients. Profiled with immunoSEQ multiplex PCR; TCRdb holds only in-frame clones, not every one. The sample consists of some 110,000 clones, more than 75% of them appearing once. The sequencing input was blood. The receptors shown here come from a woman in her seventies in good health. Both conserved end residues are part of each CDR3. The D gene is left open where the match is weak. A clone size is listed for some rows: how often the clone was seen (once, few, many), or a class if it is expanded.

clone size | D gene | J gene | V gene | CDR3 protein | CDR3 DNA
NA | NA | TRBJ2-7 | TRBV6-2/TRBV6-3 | CASSWPGKSYEQYF | TGTGCCAGCAGTTGGCCGGGGAAATCCTACGAGCAGTACTTC
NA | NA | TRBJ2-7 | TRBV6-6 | CASGLLEQYF | TGTGCCAGCGGTCTACTCGAGCAGTACTTC
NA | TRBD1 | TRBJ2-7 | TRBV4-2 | CASSRGQGDSYEQYF | TGTGCCAGCAGCCGTGGACAGGGGGACTCCTACGAGCAGTACTTC
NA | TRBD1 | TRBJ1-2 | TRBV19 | CASSGHRGRILGYTF | TGTGCCAGTAGTGGACACAGGGGGCGCATTCTTGGCTACACCTTC
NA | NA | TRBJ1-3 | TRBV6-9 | CASSRGTKGSGNTIYF | TGTGCCAGCAGTCGGGGGACCAAGGGCTCTGGAAACACCATATATTTT
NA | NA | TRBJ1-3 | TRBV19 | CAHGPGSGNTIYF | TGTGCCCATGGCCCCGGCTCTGGAAACACCATATATTTT
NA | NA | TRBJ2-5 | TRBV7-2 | CASSTNWALQETQYF | TGTGCCAGCAGTACTAACTGGGCCCTACAAGAGACCCAGTACTTC
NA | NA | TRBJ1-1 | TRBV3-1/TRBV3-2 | CASSESGVDTEAFF | TGTGCCAGCAGCGAATCAGGGGTAGACACTGAAGCTTTCTTT
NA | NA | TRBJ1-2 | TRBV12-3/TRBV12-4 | CASSSAGEPARTF | TGTGCCAGCAGTTCCGCGGGGGAGCCCGCTCGGACCTTC
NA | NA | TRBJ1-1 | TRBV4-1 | CASSQRTGIWNTEAFF | TGCGCCAGCAGCCAAAGGACCGGGATCTGGAACACTGAAGCTTTCTTT
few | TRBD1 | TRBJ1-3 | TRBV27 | CASSFSGGSGNTIYF | TGTGCCAGCAGTTTCTCAGGGGGCTCTGGAAACACCATATATTTT